Shown below are 29 T cell receptor beta chains from a single sample sequenced in a study of blood T cells in healthy people across ages. A sample-barcoded 5' primer and a J-beta primer mix were used in a second PCR of about 6 to 11 cycles. TCRdb reanalysed the 5' RACE reads using MiXCR and keeps one entry per CDR3 protein. This sample has over a million distinct CDR3 sequences, with roughly two fifths found just once. The sequenced material came from blood. The receptors stem from a woman aged 18-30 years in good health.

This clonotype was counted between two and nine times. The rearrangement joins TRBV4-1 to TRBJ2-2, with 8 nucleotides matching TRBD1. Germline CDR1 MGHRA, CDR2 YSYEKL. Unmatched junction bases numbered 5, after V lost 4 bases and J lost 4 bases. The CDR3 is made up of 15 amino acids. The CDR3 sequence is CASSLDRAVTGELFF. The CDR3 nucleotides are TGCGCCAGCAGCCTGGACAGGGCGGTCACCGGGGAGCTGTTTTTT.

The CDR3 bases are TGCAGCGTTGACCGGGAGGGGGGCAATGAGCAGTTCTTC. Amino acids: CSVDREGGNEQFF. The chain combines TRBV29-1 with TRBJ2-1; 8 nucleotides align to TRBD2. V trimming: 3 bases; J trimming: 6 bases; junction bases outside the gene matches: 4. The germline V gene has CDR1 SQVTM and CDR2 ANQGSEA. The CDR3 has 13 residues.

The V and J genes are TRBV12-3 or TRBV12-4 and TRBJ2-3; a weak D match, TRBD2 (6 bases). V gave up 4 bases and J gave up 6 bases, with 14 bases separating them. This CDR3 spans 14 amino acids. CDR3 region: CASSYRRGQDTQYF. In DNA, the CDR3 is TGTGCCAGCAGTTACCGGCGGGGTCAGGATACGCAGTATTTT.

This clonotype was seen once. For the CDR3, the DNA is TGTGCCAGCTCACCACCCCTCAGGGATTCACCCCTCCACTTT. It encodes CASSPPLRDSPLHF. The rearrangement joins TRBV18 to TRBJ1-6; D possibly corresponds to TRBD1 (5 bases). V shed 0 bases and J shed 8 bases, with 8 bases lying between them. This CDR3 region has 14 residues. Looked up from germline, CDR1 is KGHSH and CDR2 is LQKENI.

The chain is built from TRBV24-1 and TRBJ2-1; D uncertain. Trimming shortened V by 5 bases and J by 2 bases, and 9 bases separated the two germline ends. This CDR3 region has 14 residues. Germline CDR1 reads KGHDR; CDR2 reads SFDVKD. CDR3 coding DNA: TGTGCCACCAGTGGGGCCGGGCCCTACAATGAGCAGTTCTTC. Amino acids: CATSGAGPYNEQFF.

A few counts support this clonotype. V is TRBV7-2 and J is TRBJ1-4; 7 positions match TRBD1. V lost 4 bases to trimming and J lost 4 bases; unmatched junction nucleotides: 0. There are 13 residues in the CDR3. CDR1 and CDR2 (germline): SGHTA, FQGNSA. The CDR3 coding sequence is TGTGCCAGCAGCTGGGACAGTAATGAAAAACTGTTTTTT. Protein product: CASSWDSNEKLFF.

V usage is TRBV7-9 and J usage is TRBJ1-2; no clear D. CDR1 and CDR2 from the germline V gene are SEHNR and FQNEAQ (reference sequence). This CDR3 comprises 17 residues. The V end was cut by 4 bases, the J end by 6 bases, with 24 bases between. The CDR3 DNA follows: TGTGCCAGCAGCTCCCCCTTGAGAACAGCGGCGGTTAATGGCTACACCTTC. Its protein product is CASSSPLRTAAVNGYTF.

In its sample, this clonotype was seen a few times. V gene TRBV20-1 combines with J gene TRBJ1-5, with D uncertain. This CDR3 has 14 amino acids. The V end was cut by 7 bases, the J end by 1 base, with 14 bases between. Germline values: CDR1 DFQATT, CDR2 SNEGSKA (reference sequence). This CDR3 reads CSGSRVKSNQPQHF. In DNA, the CDR3 is TGCAGTGGTTCAAGGGTTAAGAGCAATCAGCCCCAGCATTTT.

As for this clonotype: A read error may produce the germline difference seen at one junction end. The CDR3 DNA sequence: TGCGCCAGCAACGGACAGGGTGCAGATGCGCAGTATTTT. Encoded protein: CASNGQGADAQYF. The rearrangement joins TRBV5-1 to TRBJ2-3, with 8 bases fitting TRBD1. Germline V gene sequence: CDR1 SGHRS, CDR2 YFSETQ. The CDR3 is 13 residues long.

There are a few counts of this clonotype. CDR3 sequence (DNA): TGTGCCAGCAGCGTCCGACAGTCGTATGGCTACACCTTC. Translation: CASSVRQSYGYTF. The chain couples TRBV7-8 to TRBJ1-2, with D possibly TRBD1 on 5 matching bases. The CDR3 loop spans 13 amino acids. The V gene lost 5 bases and the J gene lost 5 bases, with 12 bases spanning the gap. CDR1 is SGHVS and CDR2 is FQNEAQ in the germline V gene.

The gene calls are TRBV14 and TRBJ1-2; D call uncertain. The CDR3 length is 13 residues. V dropped 0 bases and J dropped 9 bases, with 11 bases sitting between them. Germline V lookup: CDR1 SGHDN, CDR2 FVKESK. CDR3 sequence (DNA): TGTGCCAGCAGCCAAGAACCCGGCCGCCGCTACACCTTC. Translation gives CASSQEPGRRYTF.

The V and J genes are TRBV2 and TRBJ2-7; unclear D gene. This CDR3 spans 14 amino acids. V lost 6 bases and J lost 2, with 14 bases in between. Germline V gene lookup returns CDR1 SNHLY and CDR2 FYNNEI. CDR3 region: CASRRRSNTYEQYF. Written as DNA, the CDR3 is TGTGCCAGCAGGAGGAGATCGAACACCTACGAGCAGTACTTC.

Here the CDR3 reads CSAVSTSGTYNEQFF. CDR3 sequence (DNA): TGCAGTGCCGTTAGTACTAGCGGAACCTACAATGAGCAGTTCTTC. V and J are TRBV20-1 and TRBJ2-1; 8 bases fit TRBD2. Losses at the gene ends were 6 bases for V and 2 bases for J; bases not matched to a gene: 9. Per germline, CDR1 DFQATT and CDR2 SNEGSKA (reference sequence). CDR3 length: 15 residues.

This clonotype is a singleton in its sample. The chain uses TRBV13 and TRBJ2-1, with D perhaps TRBD2 (6 bases). Trimming stripped 3 bases from V and 3 bases from J, with 12 bases between. In germline, CDR1 is PRHDT, CDR2 FYEKMQ (reference sequence). The CDR3 totals 15 residues. CDR3: CASSFTRGVYNEQFF. As DNA, the CDR3 is TGTGCCAGCAGCTTCACTCGCGGGGTCTACAATGAGCAGTTCTTC.

This clonotype showed up just a few times. CDR3 sequence (DNA): TGCAGTGCTCGACAGGGCCCTAGTGAAAAACTGTTTTTT. Translated: CSARQGPSEKLFF. V gene TRBV20-1 combines with J gene TRBJ1-4; 7 nucleotides line up with TRBD1. In germline, CDR1 is DFQATT, CDR2 SNEGSKA (reference sequence). The CDR3 totals 13 residues. J was trimmed by 7 bases and V by 5 bases; bases with no gene match: 7.

CDR3 nucleotides: TGTGCCAGCAGCTTCCCCGAAGCGGGAGGGTCCTACAATGAGCAGTTCTTC. It encodes CASSFPEAGGSYNEQFF. The rearrangement joins TRBV7-2 to TRBJ2-1, with TRBD2 matching 10 bases. CDR1 is SGHTA, CDR2 FQGNSA, per germline. J lost 1 base, V lost 3 bases, and 6 bases had no gene match. This CDR3 contains 17 residues.

This clonotype was seen a handful of times. The chain links TRBV15 to TRBJ2-7; D gene unclear. Germline values: CDR1 LNHNV, CDR2 YYDKDF (reference sequence). V was shortened by 1 base and J by 2 bases, with 6 bases between the two germline ends. There are 13 residues in the CDR3. The CDR3 DNA reads as TGTGCCACCAGCAGAGGGGAAGCCTACGAGCAGTACTTC. Its protein is CATSRGEAYEQYF.

V is TRBV12-3 or TRBV12-4 and J is TRBJ1-3, with D unclear. The CDR3 extends over 11 amino acids. V gave up 7 bases and J gave up 4 bases, with 5 bases separating them. This CDR3 is CASKIGNTIYF. Here the CDR3 DNA reads TGTGCCAGCAAAATAGGAAACACCATATATTTT.

This clonotype has only a few counts. The chain employs TRBV4-3 and TRBJ2-3; 9 nucleotides match TRBD2. With 0 bases clipped from V and 4 bases from J, the junction kept 5 bases outside the gene matches. The CDR3 extends over 16 amino acids. The germline V gene has CDR1 LGHNA and CDR2 YSLEER. The CDR3 loop is CASSQDLSGGPDTQYF. The CDR3 DNA follows: TGCGCCAGCAGCCAAGATTTAAGCGGGGGGCCAGATACGCAGTATTTT.

The chain uses TRBV6-5 and TRBJ1-4, with D maybe TRBD1 (6 bases). Germline lookup yields CDR1 MNHEY and CDR2 SVGAGI. The CDR3 spans 15 residues. Trimming pared 5 bases from V and 6 bases from J, leaving 16 bases between. CDR3 nucleotide sequence: TGTGCCAGCAGTCCCGAGGGGGGCCTGGATGAAAAACTGTTTTTT. Its protein product is CASSPEGGLDEKLFF.

This clonotype has only a few counts. The chain joins TRBV27 to TRBJ2-1, with TRBD2 matching 9 bases. Germline CDR1 and CDR2: MNHEY and SMNVEV (reference sequence). The CDR3 contains 13 residues. The V and J ends lost 9 bases and 10 bases, in that order; junction bases with no gene match: 10. The CDR3 bases are TGTGCCAGTCGTTGGATAGCGGGAGTGGAGCAGTTCTTC. Protein product: CASRWIAGVEQFF.

The chain recombines TRBV20-1 with TRBJ2-1; D is unclear. V gave up 6 bases and J gave up 13 bases, with 25 bases separating them. In germline, CDR1 is DFQATT, CDR2 SNEGSKA (reference sequence). The CDR3 length is 14 residues. The CDR3: CSAPAGRFLETQFF. The DNA for the CDR3 is TGCAGTGCGCCGGCCGGACGCTTTTTAGAGACCCAGTTCTTC.

The rearrangement joins TRBV7-2 to TRBJ1-2, with a weak D call TRBD1 (6 bases). Germline V gives CDR1 SGHTA, CDR2 FQGNSA. The CDR3 covers 14 residues. V lost 5 bases and J 3 bases, leaving 13 bases between the germline ends. The CDR3: CASSPRTAHYGYTF. CDR3 DNA: TGTGCCAGCAGCCCGAGGACAGCTCACTATGGCTACACCTTC.

V usage is TRBV2 and J usage is TRBJ1-2; TRBD1 aligns across 7 bases. CDR3 size: 14 residues. Per germline, CDR1 SNHLY and CDR2 FYNNEI. V shed 6 bases, J shed 8 bases, and the junction held 12 bases outside the gene matches. The CDR3 bases are TGTGCCAGCAGACCCGACAGGGTATTAGGAGGCTACACCTTC. It specifies CASRPDRVLGGYTF.

The CDR3 spells CSARLAGFTSTDTQYF. The CDR3 DNA reads as TGCAGTGCTCGACTAGCGGGGTTTACTAGCACAGATACGCAGTATTTT. The chain employs TRBV20-1 and TRBJ2-3; 11 bases match TRBD2. CDR3 length: 16 amino acids. CDR1 is DFQATT and CDR2 is SNEGSKA in the germline V gene (reference sequence). V trimming: 5 bases; J trimming: 0 bases; junction bases outside the gene matches: 7.

This clonotype turned up a few times. V gene TRBV7-9 combines with J gene TRBJ1-4, with 10 positions matching TRBD1. With V trimmed by 4 bases and J by 4 bases, 3 bases remained unmatched. The CDR3 covers 15 residues. CDR1 is SEHNR, CDR2 FQNEAQ, per germline (reference sequence). The CDR3 sequence: CASSSRDRGNEKLFF. As DNA, the CDR3 is TGTGCCAGCAGCTCCCGGGACAGGGGTAATGAAAAACTGTTTTTT.

This chain connects TRBV3-1 to TRBJ2-1, with a tentative D call TRBD2 (6 bases). Germline V gene lookup returns CDR1 LGHDT and CDR2 YNNKEL (reference sequence). V was cut by 4 bases and J by 10 bases, with 17 bases left in between. This CDR3 has 14 residues. CDR3 amino acids: CASSRWRDGYEQFF. In nucleotides, the CDR3 is TGTGCCAGCAGCCGATGGCGGGATGGCTACGAGCAGTTCTTC.

This clonotype has only a few counts. This chain uses TRBV4-3 with TRBJ2-6; D remains ambiguous. Germline V lookup: CDR1 LGHNA, CDR2 YSLEER. Trimming stripped 0 bases from V and 1 base from J, with 13 bases between. The CDR3 runs to 18 residues. CDR3 region: CASSQDQGQLSGANVLTF. As DNA, the CDR3 is TGCGCCAGCAGCCAAGATCAAGGCCAGCTTTCTGGGGCCAACGTCCTGACTTTC.

The J gene is TRBJ2-5, the V gene TRBV5-4; 16 bases fit TRBD2. Per the germline V gene, CDR1 is SGHNT and CDR2 is YYREEE (reference sequence). The CDR3 loop spans 16 amino acids. The ends lost 6 bases at V and 11 bases at J; junction bases unmatched: 13. In DNA, the CDR3 is TGTGCCAGCATCAAATCGGGACTAGCGGGAGGGAATGAGCAGTACTTC. It yields the protein CASIKSGLAGGNEQYF. Complete variable domain (other parts from reference TRBV5-4 and TRBJ2-5): ETGVTQSPTHLIKTRGQQVTLRCSSQSGHNTVSWYQQALGQGPQFIFQYYREEENGRGNFPPRFSGLQFPNYSSELNVNALELDDSALYLCASIKSGLAGGNEQYFGPGTRLLVL.